The 27 T cell receptor beta chains below come from one sample, sequenced in a study of neurological immune-mediated disorders. From the 5' RACE reads, TCRdb called clonotypes with MiXCR, one entry per CDR3 protein. The sample lists about 66,000 distinct CDR3 sequences; 4.5% were seen once. The sequencing input was PBMCs. Receptors originate from a man aged 25-45 years with multiple sclerosis.

The sample holds many counts of this clonotype. The V and J genes are TRBV15 and TRBJ1-2, with 11 bases lining up with TRBD1. Trimming at V came to 2 bases and at J to 8 bases, leaving 4 bases not matched to a gene. Looked up from germline, CDR1 is LNHNV and CDR2 is YYDKDF (reference sequence). This CDR3 contains 14 residues. The CDR3, as DNA: TGTGCCACCAGCAGATCTGGGACAGGGGGAGGCTACACCTTC. Protein sequence: CATSRSGTGGGYTF.

The chain recombines TRBV20-1 with TRBJ2-3; 9 positions agree with TRBD2. V shed 0 bases, J shed 5 bases, and the junction held 6 bases outside the gene matches. There are 15 residues in the CDR3. Germline V gene sequence: CDR1 DFQATT, CDR2 SNEGSKA (reference sequence). The CDR3 is CSARDLAGVGDTQYF. Here the CDR3 DNA reads TGCAGTGCTAGAGATTTAGCGGGGGTTGGAGATACGCAGTATTTT.

The sample holds many counts of this clonotype. The J gene is TRBJ1-2, the V gene TRBV29-1; D gene ambiguous. V lost 4 bases, J lost 0 bases, and 15 bases lay in between. This CDR3 comprises 15 residues. Per the germline V gene, CDR1 is SQVTM and CDR2 is ANQGSEA. The CDR3 sequence is CSVGPRHRSNYGYTF. The CDR3 DNA is TGCAGCGTTGGACCACGTCACAGATCTAACTATGGCTACACCTTC.

Many counts were recorded for this clonotype. The chain employs TRBV9 and TRBJ2-1, with TRBD2 matching over 10 bases. CDR1 is SGDLS and CDR2 is YYNGEE in the germline V gene. After removal of 0 bases from V and 4 bases from J, the junction contained 4 bases not matched to a gene. This CDR3 region has 16 residues. The CDR3 DNA sequence: TGTGCCAGCAGCGTAGAGGCTAGCGGGGGATACAATGAGCAGTTCTTC. Its translation is CASSVEASGGYNEQFF.

This clonotype has at least ten counts. The chain is built from TRBV5-6 and TRBJ2-7; D is perhaps TRBD1 (5 bases). CDR1 and CDR2 (germline): SGHDT, YYEEEE. The length of the CDR3 is 14 residues. Trimming left V 4 bases short and J 2 bases short, with 13 bases between. The CDR3 region has the DNA TGTGCCAGCAGCCACCAGGGTAGTCCCTACGAGCAGTACGTC. Its translation: CASSHQGSPYEQYV.

This clonotype came up a few times. The chain couples TRBV20-1 to TRBJ2-7, with TRBD1 as a possible D gene (6 bases). Germline CDR1 DFQATT, CDR2 SNEGSKA (reference sequence). This CDR3 spans 13 amino acids. The V end lost 3 bases, the J end lost 3 bases, and 12 bases lay between the germline ends. The CDR3 bases are TGCAGTGCTAGGGGGGCAGCCAACTACGAGCAGTACTTC. Protein product: CSARGAANYEQYF.

The V and J genes are TRBV10-3 and TRBJ2-3, with 9 bases fitting TRBD1. Unmatched junction bases numbered 9, after V lost 7 bases and J lost 4 bases. The CDR3 is 15 amino acids. Germline V CDR1 and CDR2: ENHRY, SYGVKD. DNA for the CDR3: TGTGCCATCACCGGGGGACAGGGAGGCCCAGATACGCAGTATTTT. This encodes CAITGGQGGPDTQYF.

This rearrangement joins TRBV4-2 to TRBJ2-5; 11 nucleotides line up with TRBD2. Germline V gene data show CDR1 as LGHNA and CDR2 as YNFKEQ. The V gene end was trimmed by 1 base and the J gene end by 1 base; junction bases not matched to a gene: 5. The CDR3 contains 17 residues. For the CDR3, the DNA is TGTGCCAGCAGCCAAGTAGGAACTAGCGGGGGCCAAGAGACCCAGTACTTC. Residues: CASSQVGTSGGQETQYF.

This clonotype showed up just a few times. This chain joins TRBV29-1 and TRBJ2-6; 7 nucleotides match TRBD2. The CDR3 loop spans 15 amino acids. The V segment lost 4 bases and the J segment 2 bases; nucleotides outside the gene matches: 5. From germline, CDR1 is SQVTM and CDR2 ANQGSEA. The CDR3, as DNA: TGCAGCGTTGTAGGGGAGGGGCCTGGGGCCAACGTCCTGACTTTC. It is translated as CSVVGEGPGANVLTF.

The chain recombines TRBV20-1 with TRBJ2-5; D ambiguous. CDR1 and CDR2 (germline): DFQATT, SNEGSKA (reference sequence). The CDR3 runs 12 residues. V gave up 6 bases and J gave up 1 base, with 9 bases separating them. The CDR3 DNA follows: TGCAGTGCCCGACGGTCCCAAGAGACCCAGTACTTC. Translation: CSARRSQETQYF.

Judged by abundance, this clonotype is large (0.1 to 1%). The J gene is TRBJ1-1, the V gene TRBV7-8; D is possibly TRBD1 (5 bases). Germline V gene lookup returns CDR1 SGHVS and CDR2 FQNEAQ. With 3 bases removed from V and 3 bases from J, the gap between germline ends came to 23 bases. The CDR3 consists of 18 residues. This CDR3 is CASSFLIRARPGDTEAFF. The CDR3 bases are TGTGCCAGCAGCTTCCTCATTAGGGCCCGCCCGGGGGACACTGAAGCTTTCTTT.

This clonotype occurred a few times. This chain connects TRBV2 to TRBJ1-1; a possible D gene is TRBD1 (5 bases). V was pared by 4 bases and J by 4 bases, with 10 bases between. CDR3 length equals 13 residues. Per the germline V gene, CDR1 is SNHLY and CDR2 is FYNNEI. Here the CDR3 DNA reads TGTGCCAGCAGTGGGCAGGGAGGCACTGAAGCTTTCTTT. Translation gives CASSGQGGTEAFF.

The table lists this clonotype with a few counts. The genes are TRBV15 and TRBJ1-5; D is uncertain. CDR3 size: 15 residues. The V and J ends lost 0 bases and 0 bases respectively, with 6 bases between them. Germline V lookup: CDR1 LNHNV, CDR2 YYDKDF (reference sequence). The CDR3 region has the DNA TGTGCCACCAGCAGAGATCGTAATAGCAATCAGCCCCAGCATTTT. Its protein product is CATSRDRNSNQPQHF.

This clonotype has a count of ten or more. V is TRBV20-1 and J is TRBJ1-6; D not certain. Germline V gene sequence: CDR1 DFQATT, CDR2 SNEGSKA (reference sequence). V was cut by 2 bases and J by 16 bases, with 18 bases left in between. The CDR3 length is 13 residues. The DNA for the CDR3 is TGCAGTGCTAGAAGGCGCCAAGGGAACAGACTCCACTTT. Translated, it gives CSARRRQGNRLHF.

This clonotype was observed many times. V is TRBV5-1 and J is TRBJ2-2; weak D call: TRBD2 (6 bases). The CDR3 runs to 15 residues. Germline V lookup: CDR1 SGHRS, CDR2 YFSETQ. V gave up 0 bases and J gave up 6 bases, with 12 bases separating them. The CDR3 region is CASSLAGRPAGELFF. DNA of the CDR3: TGCGCCAGCAGCTTGGCAGGGAGGCCGGCCGGGGAGCTGTTTTTT.

This clonotype was seen at least ten times. The chain links TRBV7-8 to TRBJ1-6; 7 nucleotides line up with TRBD1. This CDR3 comprises 15 residues. The V and J ends lost 3 bases and 9 bases, in that order; junction bases with no gene match: 8. Germline V lookup: CDR1 SGHVS, CDR2 FQNEAQ. The DNA of the CDR3 is TGTGCCAGCAGCTTGGGACAGCTTACCAGTTCACCCCTCCACTTT. This encodes CASSLGQLTSSPLHF.

This clonotype was seen repeatedly, ten times or more. The V and J genes are TRBV15 and TRBJ1-1; the D gene is possibly TRBD1 (5 bases). Germline assignment: CDR1 LNHNV and CDR2 YYDKDF (reference sequence). Trimming shortened V by 0 bases and J by 2 bases, and 19 bases separated the two germline ends. This CDR3 contains 18 residues. The CDR3 region has the DNA TGTGCCACCAGCAGAGAGAGAGTTTCAGGGATGCTAAACACTGAAGCTTTCTTT. It translates to CATSRERVSGMLNTEAFF.

This clonotype has more than one count but fewer than ten. The chain joins TRBV7-9 to TRBJ1-1; D is uncertain. This CDR3 comprises 13 residues. The germline gives CDR1 SEHNR, CDR2 FQNEAQ (reference sequence). Between the trimmed V and J ends, which lost 3 bases and 1 base, there was a span of 6 bases. Here the CDR3 DNA reads TGTGCCAGCAGCTTCGAACAGAACACTGAAGCTTTCTTT. Encoded protein: CASSFEQNTEAFF.

In this sample, this clonotype turned up many times. The V call is TRBV7-9, the J call TRBJ1-3; D is undetermined. CDR1 and CDR2 from the germline V gene are SEHNR and FQNEAQ (reference sequence). The CDR3 spans 13 residues. V lost 0 bases, J lost 4 bases, and 4 bases lay in between. The CDR3: CASSLAAGNTIYF. The CDR3, as DNA: TGTGCCAGCAGCTTAGCGGCGGGAAACACCATATATTTT.

Ten or more counts support this clonotype. The rearrangement links TRBV5-1 to TRBJ1-1; D may be TRBD1 (6 bases). This CDR3 is 14 amino acids long. The germline V gene has CDR1 SGHRS and CDR2 YFSETQ. The V end was cut by 5 bases, the J end by 3 bases, with 14 bases between. CDR3 bases: TGCGCCAGCAGGGGGGGGGCAGCGGACACTGAAGCTTTCTTT. It encodes CASRGGAADTEAFF.

This clonotype has a count of ten or more. V usage is TRBV5-1 and J usage is TRBJ2-1; D might be TRBD1 or TRBD2, each matching 5 bases. Looked up from germline, CDR1 is SGHRS and CDR2 is YFSETQ. The CDR3 sequence is 16 residues long. With 4 bases removed from V and 3 bases from J, the gap between germline ends came to 17 bases. The CDR3 protein is CASSPLEGLGYNEQFF. CDR3 DNA: TGCGCCAGCAGCCCCCTCGAGGGGCTAGGCTACAATGAGCAGTTCTTC.

This clonotype was detected many times. The CDR3 reads CSASGRDTEAFF. The CDR3 DNA sequence: TGCAGTGCATCAGGGCGGGACACTGAAGCTTTCTTT. The genes are TRBV20-1 and TRBJ1-1, with D possibly TRBD1 on 5 matching bases. The CDR3 consists of 12 residues. Trimming took off 6 bases at V and 3 bases at J, with 11 bases between the two ends. The V gene's germline CDR1 is DFQATT and CDR2 SNEGSKA (reference sequence).

This clonotype was seen repeatedly, ten times or more. The chain recombines TRBV27 with TRBJ1-2; possible D gene TRBD1, 6 bases. The germline V gene encodes CDR1 MNHEY and CDR2 SMNVEV (reference sequence). The CDR3 contains 15 residues. Between the trimmed V and J ends, which lost 5 bases and 2 bases, there was a span of 15 bases. The CDR3 loop is CASSPRDTRNYGYTF. CDR3 in DNA: TGTGCCAGCAGTCCCCGGGACACCAGGAACTATGGCTACACCTTC.

This clonotype has at least ten counts. The chain employs TRBV5-1 and TRBJ1-2; D is undetermined. The germline V gene has CDR1 SGHRS and CDR2 YFSETQ. The CDR3 has 14 amino acids. The germline V and J ends were trimmed by 7 bases and 4 bases, with 17 bases remaining between them. CDR3 region: CASSGSTRPYGYTF. The CDR3 nucleotides read TGCGCCAGCTCGGGGTCGACAAGACCCTATGGCTACACCTTC.

This clonotype was observed at least ten times. The chain uses TRBV7-9 and TRBJ1-1; D is perhaps TRBD1 (6 bases). The CDR3 spans 16 residues. V was trimmed by 1 base and J by 1 base, leaving 13 bases between them. The germline CDR1 and CDR2 sequences are SEHNR and FQNEAQ (reference sequence). In nucleotides, the CDR3 is TGTGCCAGCAGCTTAGTGGGTACAGGGTGGAACACTGAAGCTTTCTTT. Its protein is CASSLVGTGWNTEAFF.

This clonotype was observed a handful of times. In DNA form, the CDR3 reads TGTGCCAGCAGCTTAGAGATGGGACGGTGGGCCAGGTCCTACAATGAGCAGTTCTTC. It translates to CASSLEMGRWARSYNEQFF. The chain links TRBV11-2 to TRBJ2-1; D may correspond to TRBD1 or TRBD2 (5 bases each). The CDR3 is made up of 19 amino acids. V lost 0 bases and J lost 1, with 19 bases in between. From germline, CDR1 is SGHAT and CDR2 FQNNGV.

The CDR3 DNA follows: TGCAGTGCGTCCTTCGTGTGGTGGACTCTGAACACTGAAGCTTTCTTT. This gives the protein CSASFVWWTLNTEAFF. The chain links TRBV20-1 to TRBJ1-1; unclear D gene. Trimming left V 6 bases short and J 0 bases short, with 20 bases between. Germline V CDR1 and CDR2: DFQATT, SNEGSKA (reference sequence). The CDR3 has 16 amino acids.